This TCR beta chain was profiled in a study of T cell repertoires in cytomegalovirus infection. Notes on the study in general: Dominant in the ex vivo response were TCR beta clonotypes restricted by HLA-C and specific for CMV. Frequencies of public TCR beta families were cumulated, and this identified carriers of CMV plus the relevant HLA.

This clonotype was counted many times. Its antigen is currently unknown. TCRdb reprocessed the reads via MiXCR and lists one record per CDR3 protein. The data contain roughly 300,000 distinct CDR3 sequences, more than 8% of them seen just once; the ten biggest clones take up 3.5% to 4.5%. This TCR derives from a human donor in good health (CMV status not recorded). Some clones in this sample may be carry-over from other donors' samples. The sample taken for sequencing was PBMCs.

The CDR3 nucleotides are TGTGCCAGCAGCTTAAGGTCCAGCAGTAGCGGGGGTTACGGCACCGGGGAGCTGTTTTTT. It is translated as CASSLRSSSSGGYGTGELFF. This chain connects TRBV7-8 to TRBJ2-2, with 9 bases fitting TRBD2. Germline CDR1 is SGHVS and CDR2 is FQNEAQ. The CDR3 spans 20 residues. With 2 bases clipped from V and 4 bases from J, the junction kept 17 bases outside the gene matches.